The rows below give T cell receptor beta chains drawn from one sample of a study of identical twins. TCRdb reanalysed the 5' RACE reads using MiXCR and keeps one entry per CDR3 protein. Of approximately 500,000 distinct CDR3 sequences in the sample, about 15% were seen once. Another study also made use of these data, one on yellow fever vaccine responses in identical twins.

Material: CD4+ T cells sorted from blood. These receptors were collected from a woman aged 18 to 35 in good health. Both conserved end residues are part of each CDR3. Each record gives: V gene, J gene, CDR3 length, D gene, clone size, CDR3 protein, CDR3 DNA. The D gene is left open where the match is weak. Not all rows give a size; the values are once, few, many and, for expanded clones, a class.

TRBV20-1	TRBJ2-7	13	NA	few	CSAGDDRSYEQYF	TGCAGTGCTGGGGACGACAGGTCCTACGAGCAGTACTTC
TRBV12-3/TRBV12-4	TRBJ2-1	15	TRBD1	NA	CASSQTGASGNEQFF	TGTGCCAGCAGCCAGACAGGGGCGAGCGGCAATGAGCAGTTCTTC
TRBV20-1	TRBJ2-7	15	TRBD2	few	CSASSAGTRAYEQYF	TGCAGTGCTTCGAGTGCCGGGACTAGAGCCTACGAGCAGTACTTC
TRBV29-1	TRBJ2-6	18	TRBD1	NA	CSVDFLGQGAFGANVLTF	TGCAGCGTTGATTTCCTCGGACAGGGGGCATTTGGGGCCAACGTCCTGACTTTC
TRBV20-1	TRBJ2-7	15	NA	NA	CSASTTGTISYEQYF	TGCAGTGCTAGCACTACCGGGACCATCTCCTACGAGCAGTACTTC
TRBV7-2	TRBJ2-1	16	TRBD2	few	CASSLGGLAGLNEQFF	TGTGCCAGCAGCTTAGGCGGACTAGCGGGGCTAAATGAGCAGTTCTTC
TRBV4-1	TRBJ1-2	15	NA	few	CASSPGTLANYGYTF	TGCGCCAGCAGCCCCGGGACCCTAGCTAACTATGGCTACACCTTC
TRBV29-1	TRBJ2-3	14	NA	NA	CSVGVGALGDTQYF	TGCAGCGTTGGTGTGGGGGCGCTTGGGGATACGCAGTATTTT
TRBV7-6	TRBJ1-2	13	TRBD1	few	CASSLAGGDGYTF	TGTGCCAGCAGCTTAGCAGGGGGCGACGGCTACACCTTC
TRBV7-2	TRBJ2-1	14	NA	NA	CASSLRGLHNEQFF	TGTGCCAGCAGCTTACGGGGACTTCACAATGAGCAGTTCTTC
TRBV18	TRBJ1-2	14	NA	NA	CASSPLTQKGGYTF	TGTGCCAGCTCACCACTGACACAGAAGGGCGGCTACACCTTC
TRBV5-1	TRBJ2-1	13	NA	many	CASSLGREGEQFF	TGCGCCAGCAGCTTAGGTCGGGAAGGTGAGCAGTTCTTC
TRBV28	TRBJ2-2	12	TRBD1	NA	CAIGQDTGELFF	TGTGCCATCGGACAGGACACCGGGGAGCTGTTTTTT
TRBV29-1	TRBJ2-1	14	TRBD2	NA	CSVEVAGGPNEQFF	TGCAGCGTTGAAGTAGCGGGGGGGCCCAATGAGCAGTTCTTC
TRBV5-6	TRBJ1-4	14	NA	few	CASSRRGYGEKLFF	TGTGCCAGCAGCCGCAGGGGCTACGGGGAAAAACTGTTTTTT
TRBV7-9	TRBJ2-1	17	TRBD1	NA	CAISLVLLDRGGPEQFF	TGTGCCATCAGCCTAGTTTTGCTCGACAGGGGCGGTCCTGAGCAGTTCTTC
TRBV7-6	TRBJ2-2	17	TRBD1	many	CASSLASGQVNTGELFF	TGTGCCAGCAGCTTAGCGTCCGGACAGGTGAACACCGGGGAGCTGTTTTTT
TRBV5-5	TRBJ2-5	15	NA	NA	CASSLGASHQETQYF	TGTGCCAGCAGCTTGGGGGCTAGCCACCAAGAGACCCAGTACTTC
TRBV10-3	TRBJ1-1	16	TRBD1	many	CAISDRGQGQNTEAFF	TGTGCCATCAGTGATCGGGGACAGGGCCAGAACACTGAAGCTTTCTTT
TRBV11-2	TRBJ2-1	13	NA	NA	CASSLRGEGEQFF	TGTGCCAGCAGCTTGAGGGGGGAGGGAGAGCAGTTCTTC
TRBV10-3	TRBJ1-5	15	NA	NA	CAISESAAETGPQHF	TGTGCCATCAGTGAGTCTGCGGCAGAGACAGGGCCCCAGCATTTT
TRBV6-1	TRBJ2-5	13	NA	few	CASSSEVGQTQYF	TGTGCCAGCAGCTCCGAAGTTGGGCAGACCCAGTACTTC
TRBV9	TRBJ2-3	15	NA	few	CASSVEKGVTDTQYF	TGTGCCAGCAGCGTAGAGAAGGGAGTCACAGATACGCAGTATTTT
TRBV29-1	TRBJ1-1	11	NA	many	CSVAVGTEAFF	TGCAGCGTCGCAGTGGGCACTGAAGCTTTCTTT
TRBV20-1	TRBJ2-5	15	TRBD2	NA	CSAENSGGALETQYF	TGCAGTGCTGAAAATAGCGGGGGGGCCTTGGAGACCCAGTACTTC
TRBV20-1	TRBJ2-2	13	TRBD2	few	CSAASSGPGELFF	TGCAGTGCTGCGTCTAGCGGGCCCGGGGAGCTGTTTTTT
TRBV5-1	TRBJ1-5	15	NA	few	CASSLDASTNQPQHF	TGCGCCAGCAGCTTGGACGCGTCCACAAATCAGCCCCAGCATTTT
TRBV24-1	TRBJ2-3	16	TRBD2	few	CATSDSSGGLTDTQYF	TGTGCCACCAGTGACTCTAGCGGGGGGCTCACAGATACGCAGTATTTT
TRBV12-3/TRBV12-4	TRBJ2-3	12	NA	few	CASSLIPDTQYF	TGTGCCAGCAGTCTCATTCCAGATACGCAGTATTTT
TRBV7-9	TRBJ2-3	15	TRBD2	few	CASSFLAGGMDTQYF	TGTGCCAGCAGTTTCTTAGCGGGGGGGATGGATACGCAGTATTTT
TRBV10-3	TRBJ1-5	15	TRBD1	NA	CAISAGTGFFQPQHF	TGTGCCATCAGTGCCGGGACAGGGTTTTTTCAGCCCCAGCATTTT
TRBV28	TRBJ1-2	14	NA	NA	CASRMNDKIYGYTF	TGTGCCAGCAGAATGAACGACAAAATCTATGGCTACACCTTC
TRBV6-1	TRBJ1-6	15	NA	NA	CASHGQNAYNSPLHF	TGTGCCAGCCACGGACAGAACGCTTATAATTCACCCCTCCACTTT
TRBV24-1	TRBJ2-6	16	NA	NA	CATSPVGHSGANVLTF	TGTGCCACCAGTCCAGTGGGTCACTCTGGGGCCAACGTCCTGACTTTC
TRBV20-1	TRBJ1-3	16	TRBD1	few	CSAPEGGQGAGNTIYF	TGCAGTGCTCCTGAGGGGGGACAGGGGGCTGGAAACACCATATATTTT
TRBV10-3	TRBJ2-7	14	NA	many	CAISEGLSSYEQYF	TGTGCCATCAGTGAGGGTCTTAGCTCCTACGAGCAGTACTTC
TRBV20-1	TRBJ2-1	14	NA	NA	CSARDRNRMNEQFF	TGCAGTGCTAGAGATCGGAACAGGATGAATGAGCAGTTCTTC
TRBV6-1	TRBJ1-5	14	NA	NA	CASSAYRDNQPQHF	TGTGCCAGCAGTGCCTACAGGGACAATCAGCCCCAGCATTTT
TRBV18	TRBJ2-1	17	TRBD2	NA	CASSLASGTSSYNEQFF	TGTGCCAGCTCACTGGCAAGCGGGACGAGCTCCTACAATGAGCAGTTCTTC
TRBV4-1	TRBJ2-2	16	NA	NA	CASSQVGPLSGGELFF	TGCGCCAGCAGCCAAGTCGGCCCCCTCTCGGGCGGGGAGCTGTTTTTT
TRBV7-3	TRBJ2-3	15	NA	NA	CASSSQGGYTDTQYF	TGTGCCAGCAGCTCCCAGGGTGGATACACAGATACGCAGTATTTT
TRBV28	TRBJ1-5	17	NA	NA	CASSGPTGTSSNQPQHF	TGTGCCAGCTCGGGACCAACCGGGACATCGAGCAATCAGCCCCAGCATTTT
TRBV5-1	TRBJ2-5	17	TRBD2	NA	CASSLVPAGGPQETQYF	TGCGCCAGCAGCTTGGTTCCAGCGGGAGGTCCCCAAGAGACCCAGTACTTC
TRBV29-1	TRBJ2-7	13	TRBD1	NA	CSVGTGRSYEQYF	TGCAGCGTCGGGACAGGGCGTTCCTACGAGCAGTACTTC
TRBV9	TRBJ2-1	16	NA	many	CASSVGPGPEFNEQFF	TGTGCCAGCAGCGTCGGACCGGGCCCCGAGTTCAATGAGCAGTTCTTC
TRBV29-1	TRBJ2-3	16	NA	few	CSVEIGTRGLVDTQYF	TGCAGCGTTGAAATCGGGACTAGGGGGCTGGTAGATACGCAGTATTTT